This T cell receptor (beta chain) came from a study of identical twins. Addition of a universal primer site occurred through template switching, and cDNA carried unique molecular identifiers. MiXCR, applied by TCRdb to the 5' RACE reads, yields one record per CDR3 protein. Among 300,000 to 350,000 distinct CDR3 sequences listed, 12% were seen once. Germline-derived CDR1 and CDR2 are ENHRY and SYGVKD. Unmatched junction bases numbered 9, after V lost 3 bases and J lost 6 bases. The CDR3 length is 16 residues. This sample was also put to use in a study of yellow fever vaccine responses in identical twins.

This TCR came from a young woman in good health. The chain carries TRBV10-3 and TRBJ2-7; 12 nucleotides match TRBD2. Sequencing used CD8+ T cells sorted from blood. DNA for the CDR3: TGTGCCATCAGTGAAAGACTAGCGGGAGATTGGGTCGAGCAGTACTTC. Amino acid sequence: CAISERLAGDWVEQYF.